This T cell receptor beta chain derives from a study of response to subunit inactivated influenza vaccine. Study-wide results and caveats: With each seasonal influenza vaccination, the authors suggested, few new T cells are recruited.

V dropped 4 bases and J dropped 1; count of bases not matched to a gene: 13. The germline gives CDR1 LGHDT, CDR2 YNNKEL (reference sequence). This CDR3 spans 18 amino acids. This clonotype has only a few counts. Its antigen is unknown. TCRdb called the RT-PCR reads again in MiXCR, with one record for every CDR3 protein. The sample carries almost 250,000 distinct CDR3 sequences, more than 10% recorded once. Source: non-naive T cells sorted from PBMCs, taken around 14 days before vaccination. The chain couples TRBV3-1 to TRBJ1-5; 7 nucleotides line up with TRBD1. The sequence derives from a man in his fifties or sixties who received an inactivated influenza vaccine. The CDR3 loop reads CASSLRVAGGGSNQPQHF. In DNA form, the CDR3 reads TGTGCCAGCAGCCTAAGAGTAGCAGGGGGTGGGAGCAATCAGCCCCAGCATTTT. Together with reference TRBV3-1 and TRBJ1-5, the CDR3 gives the full variable domain: DTAVSQTPKYLVTQMGNDKSIKCEQNLGHDTMYWYKQDSKKFLKIMFSYNNKELIINETVPNRFSPKSPDKAHLNLHINSLELGDSAVYFCASSLRVAGGGSNQPQHFGDGTRLSIL.